This T cell receptor beta chain emerged from a study of control samples from healthy donors and cancer patients. This CDR3 is 13 amino acids long. V lost 2 bases, J lost 4 bases, and 11 bases lay in between. In germline, CDR1 is GTSNPN, CDR2 SVGIG (reference sequence). Repertoires were generated with immunoSEQ multiplex PCR, while TCRdb's copy carries only in-frame clones and drops some. The repertoire holds fewer than 200,000 clones, with approximately 92% as singletons. Material: blood. The chain combines TRBV30 with TRBJ1-1, with D perhaps TRBD1 (5 bases). The receptor's source is a man aged 18 to 29 in good health. In DNA, the CDR3 is TGTGCCTGGAGTCTCCTGGGGGGCACTGAAGCTTTCTTT. It translates to CAWSLLGGTEAFF.